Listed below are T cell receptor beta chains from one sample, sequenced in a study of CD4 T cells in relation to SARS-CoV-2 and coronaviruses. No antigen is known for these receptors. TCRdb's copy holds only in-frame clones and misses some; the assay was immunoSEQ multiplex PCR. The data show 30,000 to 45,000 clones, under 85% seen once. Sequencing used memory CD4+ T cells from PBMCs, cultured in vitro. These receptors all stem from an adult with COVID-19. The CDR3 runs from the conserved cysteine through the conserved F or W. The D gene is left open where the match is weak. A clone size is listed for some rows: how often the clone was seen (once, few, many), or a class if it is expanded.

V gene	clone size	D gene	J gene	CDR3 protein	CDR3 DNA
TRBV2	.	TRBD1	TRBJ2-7	CASRTGGDQQYF	TGTGCCAGCAGAACAGGGGGCGACCAGCAGTACTTC
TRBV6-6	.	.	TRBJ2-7	CASSYFSYEQYF	TGTGCCAGCAGTTACTTCTCCTACGAGCAGTACTTC
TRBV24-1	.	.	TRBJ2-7	CATSDSGGGDEQYF	TGTGCCACCAGTGATTCTGGGGGGGGCGACGAGCAGTACTTC
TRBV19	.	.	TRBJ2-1	CASSIGWAESSYNEQFF	TGTGCCAGTAGTATAGGGTGGGCCGAGAGCTCCTACAATGAGCAGTTCTTC
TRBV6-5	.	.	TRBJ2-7	CASRAQGYEQYF	TGTGCCAGCAGAGCACAGGGATACGAGCAGTACTTC
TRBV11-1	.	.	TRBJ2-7	CASSLRSPRYEQYF	TGTGCCAGCAGCTTAAGGTCCCCACGTTACGAGCAGTACTTC
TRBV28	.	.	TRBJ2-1	CASSLSWGREQFF	TGTGCCAGCAGTTTATCGTGGGGAAGGGAGCAGTTCTTC
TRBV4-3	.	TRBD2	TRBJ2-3	CASSQDPPGLASTDTQYF	TGCGCCAGCAGCCAAGACCCGCCGGGACTAGCGAGCACAGATACGCAGTATTTT
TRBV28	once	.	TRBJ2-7	CASRGARTGYEQYF	TGTGCCAGCAGAGGGGCTCGGACGGGATACGAGCAGTACTTC
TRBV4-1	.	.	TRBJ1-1	CASSQVYLDSEAFF	TGCGCCAGCAGCCAAGTATACCTGGACAGCGAAGCTTTCTTT
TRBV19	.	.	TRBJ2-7	CASSIGQRFGEQYF	TGTGCCAGTAGTATAGGACAGAGGTTCGGCGAGCAGTACTTC
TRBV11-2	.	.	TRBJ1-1	CASSPSGGGSTEAFF	TGTGCCAGCAGCCCCTCGGGAGGGGGGAGCACTGAAGCTTTCTTT
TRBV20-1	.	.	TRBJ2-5	CSASPAGAGIGETQYF	TGCAGTGCTAGTCCGGCTGGCGCAGGGATCGGGGAGACCCAGTACTTC
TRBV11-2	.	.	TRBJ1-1	CASSQTGSTGAFF	TGTGCCAGCAGCCAAACAGGTTCCACGGGAGCTTTCTTT
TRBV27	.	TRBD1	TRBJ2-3	CASSTRDRGTDTQYF	TGTGCCAGCAGTACCCGCGACAGGGGCACAGATACGCAGTATTTT
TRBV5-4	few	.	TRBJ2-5	CASSLSQETQYF	TGTGCCAGCAGCTTGAGTCAAGAGACCCAGTACTTC
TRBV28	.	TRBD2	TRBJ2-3	CASSLGLERGLTDTQYF	TGTGCCAGCAGTTTGGGGTTGGAGAGGGGACTAACAGATACGCAGTATTTT
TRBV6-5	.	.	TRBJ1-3	CASSYSMGGWDTIYF	TGTGCCAGCAGTTACTCTATGGGGGGCTGGGACACCATATATTTT
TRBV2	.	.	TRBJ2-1	CASSSPRVRSYNEQFF	TGTGCCAGCAGTTCCCCTCGGGTTCGCTCCTACAATGAGCAGTTCTTC
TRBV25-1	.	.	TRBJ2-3	CASSDPRQDPDTQYF	TGTGCCAGCAGTGACCCCCGACAGGACCCAGATACGCAGTATTTT
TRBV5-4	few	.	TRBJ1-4	CASSSAPARDNEKLFF	TGTGCCAGCAGCTCAGCCCCGGCCCGCGATAATGAAAAACTGTTTTTT
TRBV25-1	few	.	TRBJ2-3	CASMTEFSDTQYF	TGTGCCAGCATGACAGAGTTCTCAGATACGCAGTATTTT
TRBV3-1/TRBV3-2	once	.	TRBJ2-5	CASSQDWRRVVLETQYF	TGTGCCAGCAGCCAAGATTGGCGGAGGGTAGTTTTGGAGACCCAGTACTTC